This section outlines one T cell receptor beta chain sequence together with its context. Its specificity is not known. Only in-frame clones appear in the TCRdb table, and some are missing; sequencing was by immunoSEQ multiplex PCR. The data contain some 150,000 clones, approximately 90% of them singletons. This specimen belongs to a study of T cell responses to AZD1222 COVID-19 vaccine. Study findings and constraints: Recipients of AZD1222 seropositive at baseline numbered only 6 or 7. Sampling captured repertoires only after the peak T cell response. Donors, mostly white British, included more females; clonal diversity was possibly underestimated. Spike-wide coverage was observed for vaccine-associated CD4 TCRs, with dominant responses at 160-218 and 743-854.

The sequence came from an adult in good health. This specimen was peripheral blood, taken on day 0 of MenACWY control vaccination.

CDR3 region: CASAGSDSNQPQHF. CDR3 in DNA: TGTGCCAGCGCAGGATCAGATAGCAATCAGCCCCAGCATTTT. The chain joins TRBV18 to TRBJ1-5, with unresolved D. The CDR3 is 14 amino acids. The germline V gene encodes CDR1 KGHSH and CDR2 LQKENI. Trimming cost V 8 bases and J 0 bases, with 11 bases left between them.